A single sample gave rise to the 14 T cell receptor beta chains below, sequenced in a study of OX40 agonist ivuxolimab in advanced cancers. Receptor amplification or capture employed the immunoSEQ multiplex PCR assay. TCRdb retrieved this table from immuneACCESS and kept in-frame rearrangements only. Not all clones are present; in checked studies, unresolved V genes account for under half, and no reason is known for the remainder. The sample table records some 30,000 clones; roughly 74% of these occur just once. Of the sample, 9.5% to 15% falls within the top ten clones. The starting material was CD4+ or CD8+ T cells sorted from blood, obtained in a trial of the OX40 agonist ivuxolimab. Every receptor here comes from an adult with an advanced solid tumor such as melanoma, head and neck, liver or kidney cancer.

The count of this clone is one. This sequence joins TRBV10-3 and TRBJ2-7; 8 nucleotides match TRBD1. The CDR3 has 13 amino acids. V lost 3 bases, J lost 5 bases, and 3 bases stayed unmatched. The germline gives CDR1 ENHRY, CDR2 SYGVKD. The CDR3 sequence: CAISEQGVDEQYF. The CDR3 bases are TGTGCCATCAGTGAACAGGGGGTCGACGAGCAGTACTTC.

The V gene is TRBV10-2, the J gene TRBJ1-4; 7 bases are shared with TRBD1. The CDR3 length is 15 residues. The J segment lost 7 bases and the V segment lost 6 bases, leaving 11 bases of the junction unmatched. CDR1 is WSHSY and CDR2 is SAAADI in the germline V gene. CDR3 in DNA: TGCGCCAGCAGCGACACGGGACAGTTGAGTGAAAAACTGTTTTTT. The encoded protein is CASSDTGQLSEKLFF.

This chain uses TRBV11-2 with TRBJ2-7; a possible D gene is TRBD1 (5 bases). The CDR3 consists of 13 residues. Trimming pared 3 bases from V and 5 bases from J, leaving 11 bases between. Germline CDR1 is SGHAT and CDR2 is FQNNGV. The CDR3 sequence: CASSLTVRDEQYF. CDR3 bases: TGTGCCAGCAGCTTGACAGTCCGGGACGAGCAGTACTTC.

CDR3 sequence (DNA): TGTGCCAGTAGTATGGGACTAGGCGTGAATGAGCAGTTCTTC. This codes for CASSMGLGVNEQFF. The chain combines TRBV19 with TRBJ2-1; 8 nucleotides align to TRBD2. After removal of 3 bases from V and 7 bases from J, the junction contained 5 bases not matched to a gene. The CDR3 spans 14 residues. Per germline, CDR1 LNHDA and CDR2 SQIVND (reference sequence).

The CDR3 DNA sequence: TGCAGCGTTCGTGTCCACACAGGGGGGACTGAAGCTTTCTTT. Translated, it gives CSVRVHTGGTEAFF. The chain uses TRBV29-1 and TRBJ1-1; the match to TRBD1 covers 8 bases. This CDR3 spans 14 amino acids. Looked up from germline, CDR1 is SQVTM and CDR2 is ANQGSEA. V dropped 5 bases and J dropped 5; count of bases not matched to a gene: 10. Full variable domain (outside the CDR3, taken from reference TRBV29-1 and TRBJ1-1): SAVISQKPSRDICQRGTSLTIQCQVDSQVTMMFWYRQQPGQSLTLIATANQGSEATYESGFVIDKFPISRPNLTFSTLTVSNMSPEDSSIYLCSVRVHTGGTEAFFGQGTRLTVV.

This clone has a single count. The chain uses TRBV6-1 and TRBJ2-1; TRBD2 might be the D (5 bases). The germline V gene has CDR1 MNHNS and CDR2 SASEGT. V gave up 7 bases and J gave up 4 bases, with 17 bases separating them. This CDR3 comprises 15 residues. This CDR3 reads CASKEWAAEYNEQFF. The CDR3 DNA reads TGTGCCAGCAAGGAATGGGCAGCGGAGTACAATGAGCAGTTCTTC.

The V and J genes are TRBV18 and TRBJ2-7; 8 positions match TRBD1. Trimming cost V 6 bases and J 6 bases; bases outside gene matches: 10. The CDR3 extends over 14 amino acids. In germline, CDR1 is KGHSH, CDR2 LQKENI. CDR3 DNA sequence: TGTGCCAGCTCCTCCGGGCAGGGGGCTTTCGAGCAGTACTTC. Its translation: CASSSGQGAFEQYF.

The chain employs TRBV7-6 and TRBJ2-1; TRBD2 matches 7 bases. CDR3 length: 15 residues. CDR1 and CDR2 from the germline V gene are SGHVS and FNYEAQ. V lost 4 bases and J lost 9; bases outside the gene matches: 12. CDR3 sequence (DNA): TGTGCCAGCAGCTCCGGGACTACTAGGGTTATTGAGCAGTTCTTC. It specifies CASSSGTTRVIEQFF.

CDR3 sequence: CASSYHKQGAEQYF. DNA of the CDR3: TGTGCCAGCAGTTACCACAAACAGGGAGCCGAGCAGTACTTC. This chain joins TRBV6-5 and TRBJ2-7; possible D gene TRBD1, 6 bases. The CDR3 is 14 residues long. Germline loops: CDR1 MNHEY, CDR2 SVGAGI. V gave up 2 bases and J gave up 6 bases, with 14 bases separating them.

The chain uses TRBV7-9 and TRBJ2-5; no clear D. Germline V gene data show CDR1 as SEHNR and CDR2 as FQNEAQ (reference sequence). Trimming took 4 bases from V and 4 from J, leaving 10 bases between them. There are 13 residues in the CDR3. CDR3 DNA sequence: TGTGCCAGCAGCTCAGTGGGATCAGAGACCCAGTACTTC. This encodes CASSSVGSETQYF.

The J gene is TRBJ1-6, the V gene TRBV5-1; D unresolved. Per germline, CDR1 SGHRS and CDR2 YFSETQ. The CDR3 loop spans 15 amino acids. V was clipped by 0 bases and J by 4 bases, with 8 bases between them. The CDR3 reads CASSLAPAYNSPLHF. The CDR3 bases are TGCGCCAGCAGCTTGGCACCGGCGTATAATTCACCCCTCCACTTT.

This chain links TRBV7-9 with TRBJ1-4, with a possible D match to TRBD1 (5 bases). CDR1 is SEHNR and CDR2 is FQNEAQ in the germline V gene (reference sequence). Trimming shortened V by 1 base and J by 6 bases, and 9 bases separated the two germline ends. This CDR3 comprises 14 residues. The CDR3 is CASSLGREYEKLFF. CDR3 nucleotides: TGTGCCAGCAGCTTAGGCAGGGAGTATGAAAAACTGTTTTTT.

The chain has TRBV28 and TRBJ1-4; 7 nucleotides match TRBD1. J was trimmed by 7 bases and V by 5 bases; bases with no gene match: 13. The germline V gene has CDR1 MDHEN and CDR2 SYDVKM. This CDR3 spans 16 amino acids. The CDR3 sequence: CASSASGGSRSEKLFF. The DNA of the CDR3 is TGTGCCAGCAGTGCCTCAGGGGGGAGTAGGAGTGAAAAACTGTTTTTT.

This chain joins TRBV6-6 and TRBJ1-2, with D hard to call. The CDR3 loop spans 11 amino acids. The germline CDR1 and CDR2 sequences are MNHNY and SVGAGI (reference sequence). V was clipped by 5 bases and J by 8 bases, with 9 bases between them. Here the CDR3 reads CASSPSGGYTF. The DNA for the CDR3 is TGTGCCAGCAGTCCCTCGGGGGGCTACACCTTC.